This paragraph covers one T cell receptor beta chain sequence. What it binds is unknown. Some clones are missing from TCRdb's copy, which holds only in-frame ones; the method was immunoSEQ multiplex PCR. The table lists about 14,000 clones, about four fifths of them singletons. The sample comes from a study of OX40 agonist ivuxolimab in advanced cancers. Overall study findings and caveats: Low levels of normalized T-cell clonal expansion also appeared in some nonresponders.

The receptor's source is an adult with an advanced solid tumor such as melanoma, head and neck, liver or kidney cancer. Sequenced here: CD4+ or CD8+ T cells sorted from blood, sampled in a trial of the OX40 agonist ivuxolimab.

In nucleotides, the CDR3 is TGTGCCAGCAGCTCCCGAAACAGGAAAACCTACGAGCAGTACTTC. Its protein product is CASSSRNRKTYEQYF. The chain recombines TRBV7-6 with TRBJ2-7; weak D call: TRBD1 (5 bases). The CDR3 loop spans 15 amino acids. From germline, CDR1 is SGHVS and CDR2 FNYEAQ. The V end lost 4 bases, the J end lost 2 bases, and 15 bases lay between the germline ends. The full variable domain, completed using reference TRBV7-6 and TRBJ2-7, is GAGVSQSPRYKVTKRGQDVALRCDPISGHVSLYWYRQALGQGPEFLTYFNYEAQQDKSGLPNDRFSAERPEGSISTLTIQRTEQRDSAMYRCASSSRNRKTYEQYFGPGTRLTVT.